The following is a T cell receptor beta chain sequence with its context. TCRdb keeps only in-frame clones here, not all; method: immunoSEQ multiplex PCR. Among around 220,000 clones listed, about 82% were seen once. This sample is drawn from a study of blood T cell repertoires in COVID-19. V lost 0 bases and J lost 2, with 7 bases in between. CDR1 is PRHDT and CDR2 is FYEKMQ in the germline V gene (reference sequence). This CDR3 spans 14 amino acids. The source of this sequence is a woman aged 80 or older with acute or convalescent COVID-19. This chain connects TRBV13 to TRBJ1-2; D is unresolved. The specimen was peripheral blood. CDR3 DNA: TGTGCCAGCAGCTTAGGGACTGTAAACTATGGCTACACCTTC. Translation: CASSLGTVNYGYTF. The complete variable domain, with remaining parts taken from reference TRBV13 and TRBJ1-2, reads AAGVIQSPRHLIKEKRETATLKCYPIPRHDTVYWYQQGPGQDPQFLISFYEKMQSDKGSIPDRFSAQQFSDYHSELNMSSLELGDSALYFCASSLGTVNYGYTFGSGTRLTVV.